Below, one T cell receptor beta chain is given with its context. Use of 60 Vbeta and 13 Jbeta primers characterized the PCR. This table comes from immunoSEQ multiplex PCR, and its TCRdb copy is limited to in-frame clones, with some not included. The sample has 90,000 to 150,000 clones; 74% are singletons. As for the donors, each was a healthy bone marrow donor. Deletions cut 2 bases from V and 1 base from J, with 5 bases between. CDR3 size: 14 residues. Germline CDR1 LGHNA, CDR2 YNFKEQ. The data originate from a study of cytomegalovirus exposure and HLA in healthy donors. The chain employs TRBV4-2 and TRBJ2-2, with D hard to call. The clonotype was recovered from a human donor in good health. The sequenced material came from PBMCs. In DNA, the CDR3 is TGTGCCAGCAGCCAATCAGGGAACACCGGGGAGCTGTTTTTT. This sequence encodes CASSQSGNTGELFF.